The next 11 T cell receptor beta chains were all read from a single sample in a study of blood T cell repertoires in COVID-19. The repertoire was sequenced with immunoSEQ multiplex PCR; TCRdb's copy has only in-frame clones and lacks some. The sample includes tens of thousands of clones, approximately 84% of them seen just once. Input material: peripheral blood. The source of these receptors is a woman older than 75 with COVID-19, enrolled during active disease.

As concerns this clone: At one end, the junction sequence differs from germline, possibly due to a read error. The chain has TRBV7-7 and TRBJ2-7; D not certain. The germline V gene encodes CDR1 SSHAT and CDR2 FNYEAQ (reference sequence). This CDR3 has 15 amino acids. The CDR3 DNA is TGTGCTAGCAGCTTAGGGTCATCGGGCTCCTACGAGCAGTACTTC. Translated: CASSLGSSGSYEQYF.

The V gene is TRBV28, the J gene TRBJ2-3; TRBD1 agrees at 10 bases. Trimming at V came to 5 bases and at J to 5 bases, leaving 7 bases not matched to a gene. The CDR3 runs to 15 residues. In germline, CDR1 is MDHEN, CDR2 SYDVKM. Here the CDR3 DNA reads TGTGCCAGCAGTGGGGCTGACAGGGGGCAAGATACGCAGTATTTT. Protein product: CASSGADRGQDTQYF.

The CDR3 loop reads CASSKGQGAFNTEAFF. In DNA, the CDR3 is TGTGCCAGCAGTAAAGGACAGGGGGCGTTTAACACTGAAGCTTTCTTT. The chain has TRBV6-6 and TRBJ1-1; 11 nucleotides agree with TRBD1. After removal of 5 bases from V and 2 bases from J, the junction contained 7 bases not matched to a gene. The CDR3 covers 16 residues. Germline assignment: CDR1 MNHNY and CDR2 SVGAGI (reference sequence).

J is TRBJ2-7 and V is TRBV21-1; the D segment call TRBD2 is taken from the table without a DNA check. TRBV21-1 is annotated as a pseudogene. CDR3 length equals 18 residues. The CDR3 coding sequence is TGTGCCAGCAGCAAATTCGGGACTAGTAACCTAAGTTCCTACGAGCAGTACTTC. This translates into CASSKFGTSNLSSYEQYF.

This clone has just one count. V is TRBV6-5 and J is TRBJ1-1; 10 bases line up with TRBD1. V lost 2 bases, J lost 10 bases, and 7 bases stayed unmatched. From germline, CDR1 is MNHEY and CDR2 SVGAGI. This CDR3 is built from 14 residues. The CDR3 bases are TGTGCCAGCAGTTACACAGGACAGGGGGTAGTAGCTTTCTTT. Protein product: CASSYTGQGVVAFF.

The rearrangement joins TRBV5-6 to TRBJ2-3; 10 bases are shared with TRBD2. Germline assignment: CDR1 SGHDT and CDR2 YYEEEE. V was clipped by 1 base and J by 1 base; unmatched bases: 12. This CDR3 has 19 amino acids. The CDR3 DNA sequence: TGTGCCAGCAGCTTGTCGGCTAGCGGGAGTAGTGGAGGCACAGATACGCAGTATTTT. This translates into CASSLSASGSSGGTDTQYF.

V and J are TRBV2 and TRBJ2-5, with D maybe TRBD1 (6 bases). The germline V gene encodes CDR1 SNHLY and CDR2 FYNNEI. Trimming cost V 6 bases and J 0 bases, with 14 bases left between them. The length of the CDR3 is 15 residues. CDR3 DNA: TGTGCCAGCAGCCAGATCAGGGGTAACCAAGAGACCCAGTACTTC. Its protein is CASSQIRGNQETQYF.

This chain joins TRBV5-5 and TRBJ2-1; 8 bases map to TRBD2. The CDR3 contains 15 residues. The germline CDR1 and CDR2 sequences are SGHKS and YYEKEE (reference sequence). J gave up 0 bases and V 1 base, and 0 bases lay outside the gene matches. CDR3 DNA sequence: TGTGCCAGCAGCTTGACTAGCGGCTCCTACAATGAGCAGTTCTTC. Protein sequence: CASSLTSGSYNEQFF.

This rearrangement joins TRBV18 to TRBJ1-1; 12 nucleotides agree with TRBD1. The ends lost 2 bases at V and 4 bases at J; junction bases unmatched: 5. Germline V gene lookup returns CDR1 KGHSH and CDR2 LQKENI. The CDR3 spans 16 residues. CDR3 sequence (DNA): TGTGCCAGCTCACCAATCGGGACAGGGGGCTTCACTGAAGCTTTCTTT. This translates into CASSPIGTGGFTEAFF.

V is TRBV19 and J is TRBJ2-7; possibly TRBD1 for D (6 bases). This CDR3 has 16 residues. Trimming pared 2 bases from V and 0 bases from J, leaving 14 bases between. The germline CDR1 and CDR2 sequences are LNHDA and SQIVND (reference sequence). CDR3 sequence reads: CASSIRAGASSYEQYF. The CDR3 DNA sequence: TGTGCCAGTAGTATAAGGGCAGGGGCAAGCTCCTACGAGCAGTACTTC.

The chain joins TRBV16 to TRBJ2-1; possibly TRBD2 for D (6 bases). The CDR3 is 21 residues long. Trimming shortened V by 4 bases and J by 1 base, and 29 bases separated the two germline ends. CDR1 KGHSY and CDR2 FQNENV come from the germline V gene. CDR3 loop: CASSPQTELFSLALSYNEQFF. The CDR3 DNA reads as TGTGCCAGCAGCCCCCAGACAGAACTTTTCTCCCTAGCGCTTTCCTACAATGAGCAGTTCTTC. Variable domain in full (rest from reference TRBV16 and TRBJ2-1): GEEVAQTPKHLVRGEGQKAKLYCAPIKGHSYVFWYQQVLKNEFKFLISFQNENVFDETGMPKERFSAKCLPNSPCSLEIQATKLEDSAVYFCASSPQTELFSLALSYNEQFFGPGTRLTVL.